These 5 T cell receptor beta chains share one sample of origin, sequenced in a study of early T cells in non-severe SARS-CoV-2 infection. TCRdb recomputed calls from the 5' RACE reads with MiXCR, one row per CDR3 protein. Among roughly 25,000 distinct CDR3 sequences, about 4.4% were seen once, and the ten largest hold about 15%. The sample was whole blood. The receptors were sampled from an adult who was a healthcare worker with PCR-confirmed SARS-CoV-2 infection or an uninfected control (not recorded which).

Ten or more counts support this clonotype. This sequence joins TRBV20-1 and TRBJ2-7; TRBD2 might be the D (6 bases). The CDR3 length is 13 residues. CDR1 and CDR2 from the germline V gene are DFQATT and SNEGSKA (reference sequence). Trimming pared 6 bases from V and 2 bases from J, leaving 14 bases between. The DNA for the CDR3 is TGCAGTGCCCCCGGGACTTTCACCTACGAGCAGTACTTC. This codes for CSAPGTFTYEQYF.

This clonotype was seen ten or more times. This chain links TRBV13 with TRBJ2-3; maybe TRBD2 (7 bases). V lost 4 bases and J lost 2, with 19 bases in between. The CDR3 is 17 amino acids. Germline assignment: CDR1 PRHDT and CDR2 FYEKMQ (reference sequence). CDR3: CASSSRDPRGPTDTQYF. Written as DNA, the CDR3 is TGTGCCAGCAGCTCGCGGGATCCGCGGGGGCCCACAGATACGCAGTATTTT.

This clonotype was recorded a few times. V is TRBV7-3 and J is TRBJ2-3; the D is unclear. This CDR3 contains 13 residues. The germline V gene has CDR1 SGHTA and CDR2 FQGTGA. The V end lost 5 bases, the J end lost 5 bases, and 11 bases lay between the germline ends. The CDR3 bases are TGTGCCAGCAGCCCCAGCCCCAAAGATACGCAGTATTTT. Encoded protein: CASSPSPKDTQYF.

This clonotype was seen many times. This CDR3 is CASSLGTSGRVPNEQFF. CDR3 nucleotides: TGCGCCAGCAGCCTAGGGACTAGCGGGAGAGTTCCCAATGAGCAGTTCTTC. The V call is TRBV5-1, the J call TRBJ2-1; 14 bases line up with TRBD2. J lost 6 bases, V lost 4 bases, and 9 bases had no gene match. CDR1 SGHRS and CDR2 YFSETQ come from the germline V gene. The CDR3 consists of 17 residues.

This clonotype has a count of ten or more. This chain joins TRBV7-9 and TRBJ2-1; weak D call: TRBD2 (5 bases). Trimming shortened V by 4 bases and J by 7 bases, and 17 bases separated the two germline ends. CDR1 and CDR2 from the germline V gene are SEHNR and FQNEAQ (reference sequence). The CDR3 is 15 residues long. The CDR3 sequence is CASSSRPPLENEQFF. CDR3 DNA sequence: TGTGCCAGCAGCTCCCGTCCTCCACTAGAAAATGAGCAGTTCTTC.